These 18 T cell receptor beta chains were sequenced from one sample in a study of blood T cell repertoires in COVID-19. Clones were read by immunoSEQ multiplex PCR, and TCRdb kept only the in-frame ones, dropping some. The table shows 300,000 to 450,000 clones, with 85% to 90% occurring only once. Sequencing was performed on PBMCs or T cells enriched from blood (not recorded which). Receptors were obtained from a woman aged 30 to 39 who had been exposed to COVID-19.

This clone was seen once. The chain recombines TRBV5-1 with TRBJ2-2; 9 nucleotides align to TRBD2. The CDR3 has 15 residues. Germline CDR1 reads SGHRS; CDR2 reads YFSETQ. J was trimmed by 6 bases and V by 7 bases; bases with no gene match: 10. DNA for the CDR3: TGCGCCAGCCGTACCGGACTAGCGATTGCCGGGGAGCTGTTTTTT. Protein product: CASRTGLAIAGELFF.

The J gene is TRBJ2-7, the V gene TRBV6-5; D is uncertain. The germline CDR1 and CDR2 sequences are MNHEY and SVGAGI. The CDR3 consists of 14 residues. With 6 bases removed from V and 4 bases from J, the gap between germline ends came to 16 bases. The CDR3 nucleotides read TGTGCCAGCAGCCGATTCGACACCGAATACGAGCAGTACTTC. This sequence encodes CASSRFDTEYEQYF.

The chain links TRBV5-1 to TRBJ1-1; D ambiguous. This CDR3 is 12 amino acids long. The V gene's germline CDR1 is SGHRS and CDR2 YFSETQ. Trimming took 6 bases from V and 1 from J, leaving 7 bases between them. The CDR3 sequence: CASMRGNTEAFF. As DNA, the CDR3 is TGCGCCAGCATGCGGGGGAACACTGAAGCTTTCTTT.

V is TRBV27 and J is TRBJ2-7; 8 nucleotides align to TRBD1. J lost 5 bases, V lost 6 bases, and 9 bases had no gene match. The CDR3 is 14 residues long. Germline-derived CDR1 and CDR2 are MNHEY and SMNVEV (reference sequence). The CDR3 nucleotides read TGTGCCAGCAGGATATGGACAGGGACCAACGAGCAGTACTTC. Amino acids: CASRIWTGTNEQYF.

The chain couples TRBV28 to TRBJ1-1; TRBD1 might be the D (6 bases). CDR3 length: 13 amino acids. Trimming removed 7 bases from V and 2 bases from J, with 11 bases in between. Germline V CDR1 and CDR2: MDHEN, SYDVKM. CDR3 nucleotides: TGTGCCAGCACGGGACACCAAAACACTGAAGCTTTCTTT. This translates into CASTGHQNTEAFF.

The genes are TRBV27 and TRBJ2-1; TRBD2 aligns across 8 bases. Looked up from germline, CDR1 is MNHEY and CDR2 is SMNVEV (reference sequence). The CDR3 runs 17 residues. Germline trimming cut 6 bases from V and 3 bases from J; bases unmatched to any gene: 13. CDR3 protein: CASSLLRSGGSYNEQFF. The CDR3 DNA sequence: TGTGCCAGCAGCCTGCTCCGGAGCGGGGGAAGCTACAATGAGCAGTTCTTC.

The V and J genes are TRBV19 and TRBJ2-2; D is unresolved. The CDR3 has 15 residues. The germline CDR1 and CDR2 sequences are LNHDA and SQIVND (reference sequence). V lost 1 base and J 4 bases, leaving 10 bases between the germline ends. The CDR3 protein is CASSIVGSTTGELFF. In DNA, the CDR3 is TGTGCCAGTAGTATAGTCGGGTCGACCACCGGGGAGCTGTTTTTT. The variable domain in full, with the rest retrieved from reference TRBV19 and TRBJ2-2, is DGGITQSPKYLFRKEGQNVTLSCEQNLNHDAMYWYRQDPGQGLRLIYYSQIVNDFQKGDIAEGYSVSREKKESFPLTVTSAQKNPTAFYLCASSIVGSTTGELFFGEGSRLTVL.

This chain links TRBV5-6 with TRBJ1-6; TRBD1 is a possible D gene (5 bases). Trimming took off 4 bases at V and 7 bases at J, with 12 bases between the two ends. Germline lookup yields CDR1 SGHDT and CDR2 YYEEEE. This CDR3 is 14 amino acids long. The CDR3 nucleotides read TGTGCCAGCAGCGTCGCGGGGGGAAATTCACCCCTCCACTTT. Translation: CASSVAGGNSPLHF.

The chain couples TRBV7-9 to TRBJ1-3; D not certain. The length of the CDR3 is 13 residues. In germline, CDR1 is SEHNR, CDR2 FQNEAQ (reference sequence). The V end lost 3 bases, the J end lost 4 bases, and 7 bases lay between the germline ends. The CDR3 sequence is CASSFSPGNTIYF. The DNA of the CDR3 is TGTGCCAGCAGCTTCAGTCCAGGAAACACCATATATTTT.

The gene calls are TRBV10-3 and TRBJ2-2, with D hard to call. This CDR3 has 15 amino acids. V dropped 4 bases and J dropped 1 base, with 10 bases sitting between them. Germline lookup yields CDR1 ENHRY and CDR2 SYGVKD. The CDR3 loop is CAISAYRENTGELFF. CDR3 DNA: TGTGCCATCAGTGCTTATAGAGAGAACACCGGGGAGCTGTTTTTT.

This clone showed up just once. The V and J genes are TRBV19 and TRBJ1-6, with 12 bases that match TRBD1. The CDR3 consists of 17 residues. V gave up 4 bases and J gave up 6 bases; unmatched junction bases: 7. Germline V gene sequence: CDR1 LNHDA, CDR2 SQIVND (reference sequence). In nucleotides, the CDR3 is TGTGCCAGTAGTACGCACCGGGACAGGGGGCCTAATTCACCCCTCCACTTT. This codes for CASSTHRDRGPNSPLHF.

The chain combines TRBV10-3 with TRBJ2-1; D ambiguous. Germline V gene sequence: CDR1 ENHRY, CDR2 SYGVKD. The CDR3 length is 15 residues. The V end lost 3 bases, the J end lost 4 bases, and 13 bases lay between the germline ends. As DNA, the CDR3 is TGTGCCATCAGTGACAAAGGTGGGCCTTACAATGAGCAGTTCTTC. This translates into CAISDKGGPYNEQFF.

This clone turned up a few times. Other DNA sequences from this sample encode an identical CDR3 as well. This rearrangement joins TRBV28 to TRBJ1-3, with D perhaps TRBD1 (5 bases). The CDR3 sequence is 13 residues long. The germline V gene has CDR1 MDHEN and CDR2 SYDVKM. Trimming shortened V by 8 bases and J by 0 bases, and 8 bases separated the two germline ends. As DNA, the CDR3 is TGTGCCAGCCAAGACAGCTCTGGAAACACCATATATTTT. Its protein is CASQDSSGNTIYF.

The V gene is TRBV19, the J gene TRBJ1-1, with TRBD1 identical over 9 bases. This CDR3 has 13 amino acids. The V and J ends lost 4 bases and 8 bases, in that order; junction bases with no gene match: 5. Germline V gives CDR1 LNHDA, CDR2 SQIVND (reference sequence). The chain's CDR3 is CASSSTGGSEAFF. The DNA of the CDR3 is TGTGCCAGTAGTAGTACAGGGGGCAGCGAAGCTTTCTTT.

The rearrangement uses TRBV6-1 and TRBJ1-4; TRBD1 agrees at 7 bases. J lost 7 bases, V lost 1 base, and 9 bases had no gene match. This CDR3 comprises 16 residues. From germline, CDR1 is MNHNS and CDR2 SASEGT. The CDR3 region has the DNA TGTGCCAGCAGTGAAGTTGTTGGAGGGGGCACTGAAAAACTGTTTTTT. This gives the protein CASSEVVGGGTEKLFF.

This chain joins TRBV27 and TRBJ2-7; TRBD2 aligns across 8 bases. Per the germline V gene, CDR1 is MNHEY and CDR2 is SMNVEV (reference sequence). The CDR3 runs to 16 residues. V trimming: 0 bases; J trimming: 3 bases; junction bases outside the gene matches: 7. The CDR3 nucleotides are TGTGCCAGCAGTTTATCGTGGAGCGGGAGCCTCTACGAGCAGTACTTC. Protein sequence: CASSLSWSGSLYEQYF.

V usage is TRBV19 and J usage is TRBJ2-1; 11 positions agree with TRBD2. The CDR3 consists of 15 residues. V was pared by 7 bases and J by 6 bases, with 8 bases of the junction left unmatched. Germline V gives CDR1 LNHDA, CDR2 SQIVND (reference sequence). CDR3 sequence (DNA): TGTGCCAGTAAAACTAGCGGGAGACATCTCAATGAGCAGTTCTTC. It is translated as CASKTSGRHLNEQFF.

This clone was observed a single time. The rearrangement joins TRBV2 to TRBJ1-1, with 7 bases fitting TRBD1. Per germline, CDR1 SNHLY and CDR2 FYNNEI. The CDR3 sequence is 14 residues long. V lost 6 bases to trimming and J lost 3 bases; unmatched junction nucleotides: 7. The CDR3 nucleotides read TGTGCCAGCAGCCGTCCCGGGACAGACACTGAAGCTTTCTTT. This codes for CASSRPGTDTEAFF.